Reported below is one T cell receptor beta chain. These data are taken from a study of cytomegalovirus exposure and HLA in healthy donors. Study details: About 85 million unique TCR sequences came from HLA-typed donors in an early release.

The CDR3 loop spans 16 amino acids. The germline gives CDR1 LNHDA, CDR2 SQIVND (reference sequence). The V end was cut by 5 bases, the J end by 4 bases, with 17 bases between. The PCR made use of 60 Vbeta and 13 Jbeta primers. How the authors handled the data: Some 9.9 million shared chains were among about 80 million unique TCR beta chains counted in a later analysis. Only in-frame clones appear in the TCRdb table, and some are missing; sequencing was by immunoSEQ multiplex PCR. Clonal size and the V and J genes are those of that table, whereas D and trimming came from the DNA. Of roughly 180,000 clones listed, around 74% were seen once; the top ten hold more than 1.5%.

The chain uses TRBV19 and TRBJ1-4; a possible D gene is TRBD1 (5 bases). Sample: PBMCs. The receptor was derived from a girl aged 5-17 years in good health and CMV-seropositive. CDR3 bases: TGTGCCAGTAGTTTGGGAAAGGGGACTCTTAATGAAAAACTGTTTTTT. Its protein product is CASSLGKGTLNEKLFF.